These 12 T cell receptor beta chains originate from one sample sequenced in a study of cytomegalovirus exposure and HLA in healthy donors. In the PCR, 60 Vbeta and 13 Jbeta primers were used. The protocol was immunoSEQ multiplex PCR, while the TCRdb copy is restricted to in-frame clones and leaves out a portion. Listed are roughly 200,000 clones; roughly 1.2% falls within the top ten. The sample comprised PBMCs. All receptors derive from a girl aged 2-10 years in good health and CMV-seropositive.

CDR3 nucleotides: TGTGCCAGTAGTATTCCGGGACTAGCGGGATACAATGAGCAGTTCTTC. It yields the protein CASSIPGLAGYNEQFF. The chain has TRBV19 and TRBJ2-1, with 13 bases aligning to TRBD2. V lost 3 bases and J lost 4; bases outside the gene matches: 3. The CDR3 runs to 16 residues. Germline CDR1 is LNHDA and CDR2 is SQIVND (reference sequence).

The CDR3 loop reads CASSLEASGSTYNEQFF. The DNA of the CDR3 is TGCGCCAGCAGCTTGGAGGCTAGCGGGTCCACCTACAATGAGCAGTTCTTC. The J gene is TRBJ2-1, the V gene TRBV5-1, with TRBD2 matching over 8 bases. Unmatched junction bases numbered 7, after V lost 0 bases and J lost 2 bases. The germline V gene has CDR1 SGHRS and CDR2 YFSETQ. This CDR3 spans 17 amino acids.

CDR3 nucleotides: TGCGCCAGCAGCTTAGGGACAGGGGGTAGGAATTCACCCCTCCACTTT. Translated, it gives CASSLGTGGRNSPLHF. The chain is built from TRBV5-1 and TRBJ1-6; TRBD1 matches 11 bases. J gave up 7 bases and V 2 bases, and 5 bases lay outside the gene matches. CDR1 SGHRS and CDR2 YFSETQ come from the germline V gene. The CDR3 extends over 16 amino acids.

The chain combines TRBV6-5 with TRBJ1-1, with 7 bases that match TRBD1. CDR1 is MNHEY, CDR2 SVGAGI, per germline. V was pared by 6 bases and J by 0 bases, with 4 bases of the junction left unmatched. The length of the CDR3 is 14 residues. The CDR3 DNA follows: TGTGCCAGCAGGAGAACAGGGGTGAACACTGAAGCTTTCTTT. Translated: CASRRTGVNTEAFF.

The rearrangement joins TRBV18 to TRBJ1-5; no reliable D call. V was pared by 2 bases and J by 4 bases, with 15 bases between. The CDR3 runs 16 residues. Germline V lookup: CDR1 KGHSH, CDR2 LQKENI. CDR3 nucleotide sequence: TGTGCCAGCTCACCAGAGGGAGTGCAACCGAATCAGCCCCAGCATTTT. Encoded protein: CASSPEGVQPNQPQHF.

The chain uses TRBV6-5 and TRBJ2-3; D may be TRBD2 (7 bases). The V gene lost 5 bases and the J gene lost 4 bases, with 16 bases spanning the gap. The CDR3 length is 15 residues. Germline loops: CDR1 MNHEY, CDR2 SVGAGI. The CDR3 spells CASSKQGGLPDTQYF. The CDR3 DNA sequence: TGTGCCAGCAGTAAACAGGGAGGGCTCCCAGATACGCAGTATTTT.

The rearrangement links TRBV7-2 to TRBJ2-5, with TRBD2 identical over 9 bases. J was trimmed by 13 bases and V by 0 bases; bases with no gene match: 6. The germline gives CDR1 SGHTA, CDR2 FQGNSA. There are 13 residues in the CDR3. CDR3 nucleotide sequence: TGTGCCAGCAGCTTAGCGCTAGCGGGGATGATGTACTTC. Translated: CASSLALAGMMYF.

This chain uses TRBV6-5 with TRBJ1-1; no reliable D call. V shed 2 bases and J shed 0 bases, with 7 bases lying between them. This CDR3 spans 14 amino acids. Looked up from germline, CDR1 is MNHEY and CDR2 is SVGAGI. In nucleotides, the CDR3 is TGTGCCAGCAGTTACACAGTCTTGAACACTGAAGCTTTCTTT. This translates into CASSYTVLNTEAFF.

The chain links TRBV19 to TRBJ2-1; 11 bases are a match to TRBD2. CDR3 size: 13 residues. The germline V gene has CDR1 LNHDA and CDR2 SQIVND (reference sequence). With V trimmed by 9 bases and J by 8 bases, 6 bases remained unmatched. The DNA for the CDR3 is TGTGCCAGCTCCGGGACTAGCGGATATGAGCAGTTCTTC. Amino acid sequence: CASSGTSGYEQFF.

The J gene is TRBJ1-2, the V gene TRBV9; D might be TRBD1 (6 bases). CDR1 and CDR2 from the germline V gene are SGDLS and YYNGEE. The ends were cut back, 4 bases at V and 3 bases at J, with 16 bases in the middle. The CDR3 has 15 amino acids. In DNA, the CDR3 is TGTGCCAGCAGCAAGGCGACAGGCTCAGACTATGGCTACACCTTC. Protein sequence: CASSKATGSDYGYTF.

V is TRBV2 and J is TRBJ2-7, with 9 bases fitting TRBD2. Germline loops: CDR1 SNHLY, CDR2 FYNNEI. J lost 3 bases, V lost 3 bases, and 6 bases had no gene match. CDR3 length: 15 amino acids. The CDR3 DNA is TGTGCCAGCAGTGATATAGCGGGGGTACACTACGAGCAGTACTTC. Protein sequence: CASSDIAGVHYEQYF.

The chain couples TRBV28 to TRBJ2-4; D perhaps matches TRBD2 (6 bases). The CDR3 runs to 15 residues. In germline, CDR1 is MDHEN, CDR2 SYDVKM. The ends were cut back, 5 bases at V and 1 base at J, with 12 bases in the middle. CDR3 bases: TGTGCCAGCAGTCCCCCCGGGGGTGCCAAAAACATTCAGTACTTC. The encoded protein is CASSPPGGAKNIQYF.